Shown below are 25 T cell receptor beta chains from a single sample sequenced in a study of OX40 agonist ivuxolimab in advanced cancers. Assay used: immunoSEQ multiplex PCR; TCRdb lists only in-frame clones, some missing. The sample gives 28,000 or so clones, approximately 84% of which show up once; roughly a fifth is in the top ten. The specimen was CD4+ or CD8+ T cells sorted from blood, collected in a trial of the OX40 agonist ivuxolimab. These receptors came from an adult with an advanced solid tumor such as melanoma, head and neck, liver or kidney cancer.

The V and J genes are TRBV27 and TRBJ2-7; 11 positions agree with TRBD2. This CDR3 has 15 residues. CDR1 MNHEY and CDR2 SMNVEV come from the germline V gene (reference sequence). The V gene end was trimmed by 6 bases and the J gene end by 4 bases; junction bases not matched to a gene: 8. Written as DNA, the CDR3 is TGTGCCAGCAGGTTAGGTAGCGGGGGGGCTTACGAGCAGTACTTC. Protein product: CASRLGSGGAYEQYF.

This clone was seen a single time. This chain joins TRBV4-3 and TRBJ1-2; D not certain. The germline V and J ends were trimmed by 2 bases and 3 bases, with 13 bases remaining between them. CDR1 LGHNA and CDR2 YSLEER come from the germline V gene. The CDR3 sequence is 15 residues long. CDR3 in amino acids: CASSQRTGGYYGYTF. DNA of the CDR3: TGCGCCAGCAGCCAACGGACGGGCGGGTACTATGGCTACACCTTC.

The rearrangement joins TRBV5-3 to TRBJ2-1, with 7 bases lining up with TRBD2. TRBV5-3 is designated an ORF whose function remains uncertain. Trimming took 5 bases from V and 3 from J; bases not matched to a gene: 5. CDR3 length: 14 amino acids. The CDR3 DNA reads TGTGCCAGAAGTCCCGAGCGGGACTACAATGAGCAGTTCTTC. This codes for CARSPERDYNEQFF.

CDR3 in amino acids: CASSPGISGNTIYF. CDR3 DNA sequence: TGTGCCAGCTCCCCTGGCATCTCTGGAAACACCATATATTTT. This chain connects TRBV2 to TRBJ1-3; no clear D gene. Germline V CDR1 and CDR2: SNHLY, FYNNEI. V dropped 8 bases and J dropped 0 bases, with 11 bases sitting between them. There are 14 residues in the CDR3.

The chain employs TRBV4-1 and TRBJ2-2; either TRBD1 or TRBD2 may fit D (5 bases each). In germline, CDR1 is MGHRA, CDR2 YSYEKL. V lost 4 bases, J lost 3 bases, and 18 bases lay in between. This CDR3 is built from 17 residues. The CDR3 DNA is TGCGCCAGCAGCCCATACCGGGACCCGCGGGACACCGGGGAGCTGTTTTTT. Its translation is CASSPYRDPRDTGELFF.

This clone was detected only once. The rearrangement links TRBV27 to TRBJ2-2; TRBD2 matches 12 bases. Looked up from germline, CDR1 is MNHEY and CDR2 is SMNVEV (reference sequence). V gave up 3 bases and J gave up 5 bases; unmatched junction bases: 1. There are 15 residues in the CDR3. The CDR3 DNA sequence: TGTGCCAGCAGTTTGGGACTAGCGGGTACCGGGGAGCTGTTTTTT. Amino acid sequence: CASSLGLAGTGELFF.

The V and J genes are TRBV7-9 and TRBJ1-5; 8 bases match TRBD1. This CDR3 region has 14 residues. Trimming cost V 2 bases and J 6 bases; bases outside gene matches: 3. Germline V lookup: CDR1 SEHNR, CDR2 FQNEAQ (reference sequence). In DNA form, the CDR3 reads TGTGCCAGCAGCTTATCAGGGGGCGGTCAGCCCCAGCATTTT. Its translation is CASSLSGGGQPQHF.

The chain joins TRBV13 to TRBJ2-7; D tentatively reads TRBD1 or TRBD2 (5 bases each). CDR3 length equals 17 residues. V was clipped by 0 bases and J by 2 bases, with 17 bases between them. Germline CDR1 and CDR2: PRHDT and FYEKMQ (reference sequence). The CDR3 protein is CASSLGWMSGLTYEQYF. CDR3 in DNA: TGTGCCAGCAGCTTAGGGTGGATGTCGGGGCTTACCTACGAGCAGTACTTC.

V usage is TRBV9 and J usage is TRBJ2-2; D possibly uses TRBD1 or TRBD2 (5 bases each). V lost 3 bases to trimming and J lost 2 bases, with 17 bases between them. The CDR3 totals 17 residues. CDR1 is SGDLS, CDR2 YYNGEE, per germline. The CDR3: CASSDHRDGGNTGELFF. CDR3 nucleotides: TGTGCCAGCAGCGATCATAGGGACGGAGGAAACACCGGGGAGCTGTTTTTT.

The gene calls are TRBV4-1 and TRBJ1-6; TRBD1 is a possible D gene (6 bases). V was shortened by 2 bases and J by 7 bases, with 15 bases between the two germline ends. CDR3 length: 16 amino acids. CDR1 is MGHRA and CDR2 is YSYEKL in the germline V gene. This CDR3 reads CASSQYREGENSPLHF. Written as DNA, the CDR3 is TGCGCCAGCAGCCAATACAGGGAAGGGGAGAATTCACCCCTCCACTTT.

The V gene is TRBV7-9, the J gene TRBJ2-7, with 9 bases that match TRBD1. The CDR3 is made up of 17 amino acids. CDR1 SEHNR and CDR2 FQNEAQ come from the germline V gene (reference sequence). The junction had 16 bases not matched to a gene; V was cut back by 5 bases and J by 5 bases. For the CDR3, the DNA is TGTGCCAGCAGCGAGGGTTACAGGGGGCGCTTAATCCACGAGCAGTACTTC. This encodes CASSEGYRGRLIHEQYF.

This clone showed up just once. The genes are TRBV4-1 and TRBJ1-2; 9 positions agree with TRBD1. The length of the CDR3 is 15 residues. Trimming at V came to 2 bases and at J to 0 bases, leaving 1 base not matched to a gene. Per germline, CDR1 MGHRA and CDR2 YSYEKL. As DNA, the CDR3 is TGCGCCAGCAGCCAAAGGACAGGGGCTAACTATGGCTACACCTTC. It specifies CASSQRTGANYGYTF.

The J gene is TRBJ2-7, the V gene TRBV7-9; D possibly corresponds to TRBD2 (6 bases). V was shortened by 5 bases and J by 5 bases, with 13 bases between the two germline ends. This CDR3 contains 13 residues. CDR1 is SEHNR, CDR2 FQNEAQ, per germline (reference sequence). The CDR3: CASSAGGGDEQYF. The DNA for the CDR3 is TGTGCCAGCAGCGCAGGCGGAGGGGACGAGCAGTACTTC.

CDR3 sequence (DNA): TGTGCCAGCTTTCGGTCGGACCACGAGCAGTACTTC. Its translation: CASFRSDHEQYF. The V call is TRBV6-5, the J call TRBJ2-7; D call uncertain. The length of the CDR3 is 12 residues. Germline assignment: CDR1 MNHEY and CDR2 SVGAGI. V lost 8 bases, J lost 5 bases, and 13 bases lay in between.

In its sample, this clone was seen once. The chain combines TRBV5-1 with TRBJ2-2, with a weak D call TRBD2 (6 bases). The length of the CDR3 is 16 residues. CDR1 and CDR2 (germline): SGHRS, YFSETQ. The V end was cut by 4 bases, the J end by 7 bases, with 20 bases between. This CDR3 reads CASSPVNEPGVGELFF. CDR3 in DNA: TGCGCCAGCAGCCCGGTTAACGAGCCGGGAGTCGGGGAGCTGTTTTTT.

The gene calls are TRBV29-1 and TRBJ2-2; D perhaps matches TRBD2 (5 bases). V was cut by 7 bases and J by 0 bases, with 18 bases left in between. The CDR3 has 16 amino acids. CDR1 is SQVTM and CDR2 is ANQGSEA in the germline V gene. The CDR3 loop is CSAESGPGANTGELFF. The CDR3, as DNA: TGCAGCGCCGAGTCGGGCCCCGGGGCGAACACCGGGGAGCTGTTTTTT.

This clone appeared once. This sequence joins TRBV6-5 and TRBJ2-1, with 13 bases aligning to TRBD2. J gave up 7 bases and V 0 bases, and 3 bases lay outside the gene matches. CDR3 length: 16 amino acids. Germline loops: CDR1 MNHEY, CDR2 SVGAGI. Here the CDR3 DNA reads TGTGCCAGCAGTTACTCCGGGACTAGCGGGGTGAATGAGCAGTTCTTC. It is translated as CASSYSGTSGVNEQFF.

The chain has TRBV5-1 and TRBJ2-1, with 8 nucleotides matching TRBD1. Germline V gives CDR1 SGHRS, CDR2 YFSETQ. The CDR3 contains 14 residues. The ends lost 4 bases at V and 4 bases at J; junction bases unmatched: 4. CDR3 bases: TGCGCCAGCAGCCCGGGACAGGAGTACAATGAGCAGTTCTTC. This encodes CASSPGQEYNEQFF.

The rearrangement uses TRBV27 and TRBJ2-7, with no clear D. This CDR3 is built from 13 residues. Trimming removed 5 bases from V and 2 bases from J, with 10 bases in between. Germline CDR1 MNHEY, CDR2 SMNVEV (reference sequence). The CDR3 protein is CASSPTGPYEQYF. The CDR3 DNA reads as TGTGCCAGCAGTCCGACTGGGCCCTACGAGCAGTACTTC.

The rearrangement uses TRBV9 and TRBJ1-1, with D perhaps TRBD1 (6 bases). V was trimmed by 0 bases and J by 4 bases, leaving 7 bases between them. CDR3 length equals 13 residues. Germline V lookup: CDR1 SGDLS, CDR2 YYNGEE. The CDR3, as DNA: TGTGCCAGCAGCGTAGAGGGGGGCACTGAAGCTTTCTTT. Translated: CASSVEGGTEAFF.

This clone was counted many times. J is TRBJ2-6 and V is TRBV19, with TRBD1 matching over 8 bases. CDR1 and CDR2 (germline): LNHDA, SQIVND (reference sequence). With V trimmed by 5 bases and J by 0 bases, 3 bases remained unmatched. The CDR3 consists of 16 residues. In DNA, the CDR3 is TGTGCCAGTAGTGCAACAGGGGGCTCTGGGGCCAACGTCCTGACTTTC. As protein: CASSATGGSGANVLTF.

The chain has TRBV5-4 and TRBJ2-6, with unresolved D. The germline V gene encodes CDR1 SGHNT and CDR2 YYREEE (reference sequence). V lost 1 base and J lost 0, with 5 bases in between. This CDR3 is 15 amino acids long. The CDR3 region is CASSLIGSGANVLTF. The DNA for the CDR3 is TGTGCCAGCAGCTTGATCGGCTCTGGGGCCAACGTCCTGACTTTC. Combining the CDR3 with reference TRBV5-4 and TRBJ2-6 gives the whole variable domain ETGVTQSPTHLIKTRGQQVTLRCSSQSGHNTVSWYQQALGQGPQFIFQYYREEENGRGNFPPRFSGLQFPNYSSELNVNALELDDSALYLCASSLIGSGANVLTFGAGSRLTVL.

The CDR3 loop is CASSPLPRQGRLAGDDEQFF. CDR3 DNA: TGCGCCAGCAGCCCCCTCCCCCGACAGGGGAGACTAGCGGGGGACGATGAGCAGTTCTTC. V and J are TRBV5-1 and TRBJ2-1, with TRBD2 matching 12 bases. The CDR3 contains 20 residues. The V gene end was trimmed by 4 bases and the J gene end by 8 bases; junction bases not matched to a gene: 22. Germline V gives CDR1 SGHRS, CDR2 YFSETQ.

J is TRBJ2-1 and V is TRBV9, with no clear D. From germline, CDR1 is SGDLS and CDR2 YYNGEE. The V and J ends lost 4 bases and 5 bases respectively, with 7 bases between them. This CDR3 comprises 12 residues. DNA for the CDR3: TGTGCCAGCAGCCTCCGGGACAATGAGCAGTTCTTC. Translating gives CASSLRDNEQFF.

The chain is built from TRBV9 and TRBJ2-7, with 7 positions matching TRBD1. Unmatched junction bases numbered 2, after V lost 3 bases and J lost 2 bases. Per germline, CDR1 SGDLS and CDR2 YYNGEE. This CDR3 spans 13 amino acids. The CDR3 nucleotides read TGTGCCAGCAGCGACGGGACAGCCTACGAGCAGTACTTC. Translating it yields CASSDGTAYEQYF.